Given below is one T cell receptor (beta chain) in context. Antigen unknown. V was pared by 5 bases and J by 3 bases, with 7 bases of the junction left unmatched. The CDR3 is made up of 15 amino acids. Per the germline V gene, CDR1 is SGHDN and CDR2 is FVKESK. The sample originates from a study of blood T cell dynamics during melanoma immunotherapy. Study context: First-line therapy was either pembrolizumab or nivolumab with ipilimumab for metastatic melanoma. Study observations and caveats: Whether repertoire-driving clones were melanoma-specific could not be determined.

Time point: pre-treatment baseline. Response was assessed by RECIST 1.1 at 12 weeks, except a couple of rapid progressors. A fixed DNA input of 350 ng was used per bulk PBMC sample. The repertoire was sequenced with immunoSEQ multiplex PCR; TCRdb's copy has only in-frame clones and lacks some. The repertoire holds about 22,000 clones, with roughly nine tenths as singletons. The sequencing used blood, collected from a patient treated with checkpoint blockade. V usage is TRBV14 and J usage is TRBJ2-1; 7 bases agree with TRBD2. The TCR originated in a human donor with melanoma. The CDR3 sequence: CASSRGLVLYNEQFF. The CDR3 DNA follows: TGTGCCAGCAGCAGAGGACTAGTACTCTACAATGAGCAGTTCTTC.